This TCR beta chain comes out of a study of control samples from healthy donors and cancer patients. The CDR3 is 16 residues long. Trimming took off 3 bases at V and 5 bases at J, with 16 bases between the two ends. CDR1 and CDR2 (germline): KGHDR, SFDVKD. Method: immunoSEQ multiplex PCR; TCRdb's copy keeps in-frame clones and lacks some. The sample holds 130,000 to 150,000 clones, about 91% seen once. The sample comprised blood. This clonotype originated in a man aged 25-45 years in good health. The chain joins TRBV24-1 to TRBJ2-1, with TRBD1 as a possible D gene (6 bases). For the CDR3, the DNA is TGTGCCACCAGTGATCCCGGGACAAAGAACCACAATGAGCAGTTCTTC. It encodes CATSDPGTKNHNEQFF.